This is a list of T cell receptor beta chains from one sample in a study of blood T cell repertoires in COVID-19. Repertoires were generated with immunoSEQ multiplex PCR, while TCRdb's copy carries only in-frame clones and drops some. The profile covers roughly 220,000 clones, with about 85% appearing a single time and about 20% taken by the ten largest. The specimen sequenced was peripheral blood. The origin of the receptors is a man aged 25-45 years with active or convalescent COVID-19. The CDR3 runs from the conserved cysteine through the conserved F or W. The order of the fields is clone size, J gene, D gene, V gene, CDR3 DNA, CDR3 protein. The D gene is left open where the match is weak. For some rows the clone size is stated as once, few or many, or as a class when expanded; others skip it.

>.|TRBJ2-1|.|TRBV28
TGTGCCAGCAGTTTCCCTTTTAGTCTGGGGCGGGAAGGTAAGGATGAGCAGTTCTTC
CASSFPFSLGREGKDEQFF
>.|TRBJ2-1|TRBD2|TRBV14
TGTGCCAGCCGATTGAGCGGGACCCACAATGAGCAGTTCTTC
CASRLSGTHNEQFF
>once|TRBJ2-1|TRBD2|TRBV27
TGTGCCAGCAGTCCCCATACCGGGACTAGCGGGGTTGAGCAGTTCTTC
CASSPHTGTSGVEQFF
>.|TRBJ2-2|TRBD2|TRBV18
TGTGCCAGCTCACGACTAGCGGGGGTTACCGGGGAGCTGTTTTTT
CASSRLAGVTGELFF
>.|TRBJ1-1|.|TRBV9
TGTGCCAGCAGAACCCGGGTGGACACTGAAGCTTTCTTT
CASRTRVDTEAFF
>.|TRBJ2-1|.|TRBV7-2
TGTGCCAGCAGCTCTCACAGGGGGGGCTACAATGAGCAGTTCTTC
CASSSHRGGYNEQFF
>.|TRBJ1-2|TRBD1|TRBV30
TGTGCCTGGAGTACCCGACAGGGACGGGGCTACACCTTC
CAWSTRQGRGYTF
>.|TRBJ2-1|.|TRBV7-9
TGTGCCAGCAGCTCCTTCGGGGGAGGTGAGCAGTTCTTC
CASSSFGGGEQFF
>.|TRBJ2-5|.|TRBV5-8
TGTGCCAGCAGCTTGGCCTTGCGGAGGTGGGAGACCCAGTACTTC
CASSLALRRWETQYF
>.|TRBJ1-1|TRBD1|TRBV9
TGTGCCAGCAGCCCCCGGACAGGGCTGAACACTGAAGCTTTCTTT
CASSPRTGLNTEAFF
>.|TRBJ2-1|.|TRBV28
TGTGCCAGCAGTTTATTCACAGGGTCCCCCTACAATGAGCAGTTCTTC
CASSLFTGSPYNEQFF
>.|TRBJ2-1|.|TRBV24-1
TGTGCCACCAGTGATTTACAGGGGGGGGTGTACAATGAGCAGTTCTTC
CATSDLQGGVYNEQFF
>.|TRBJ1-1|TRBD1|TRBV13
TGTGCCAGCAGCTTACAGGGGGCTGGGTACACTGAAGCTTTCTTT
CASSLQGAGYTEAFF
>.|TRBJ2-5|TRBD2|TRBV28
TGTGCCAGCAGCACCGGGACTAGCGGGAGTAAAGAGACCCAGTACTTC
CASSTGTSGSKETQYF
>.|TRBJ2-7|TRBD1|TRBV10-3
TGTGCCATCAGTGAGTCAGGGGGCACCTACGAGCAGTACTTC
CAISESGGTYEQYF
>few|TRBJ2-1|.|TRBV20-1
TGCAGTGCTAGACAGACTGGGGAGCAGTTCTTC
CSARQTGEQFF
>.|TRBJ2-7|.|TRBV5-5
TGTGCCAGCAGCTTGGCCACAGGGTACGAGCAGTACTTC
CASSLATGYEQYF
>.|TRBJ2-5|TRBD2|TRBV7-8
TGTGCCAGCAGCTTAGGCGGGGGGGCAGAGACCCAGTACTTC
CASSLGGGAETQYF
>.|TRBJ2-3|.|TRBV30
TGTGCCTGGAAAGATTATGGCCCAGATACGCAGTATTTT
CAWKDYGPDTQYF
>few|TRBJ2-3|.|TRBV30
TGTGCCTGCCAGGGCGCGCTACCGTATTTT
CACQGALPYF
>.|TRBJ2-7|.|TRBV20-1
TGCAGTGCTAGTTCAGGACTCCGCTACGAGCAGTACTTC
CSASSGLRYEQYF
>.|TRBJ2-7|TRBD1|TRBV14
TGTGCCAGCAGCTCGGACAGGGGCTACGAGCAGTACTTC
CASSSDRGYEQYF
>.|TRBJ1-1|TRBD1|TRBV6-6
TGTGCCAGCAGTCCTCGACAGGGGATGAACACTGAAGCTTTCTTT
CASSPRQGMNTEAFF
>few|TRBJ1-6|.|TRBV4-2
TGTGCCAGCAGCCAAGATGACAGGCCTAATTCACCCCTCCACTTT
CASSQDDRPNSPLHF
>few|TRBJ1-3|.|TRBV3-1/TRBV3-2
TGTGCCAGCAGCTCCCTGGGAAACACCATATATTTT
CASSSLGNTIYF
>.|TRBJ1-1|TRBD1|TRBV6-5
TGTGCCAGCAGGCCCGGACAGGCGGGGGGCACTGAAGCTTTCTTT
CASRPGQAGGTEAFF
>.|TRBJ1-3|.|TRBV15
TGTGCCACCAGCAGAGATCCAGGTTTGGGAAACACCATATATTTT
CATSRDPGLGNTIYF
>.|TRBJ2-3|TRBD1|TRBV4-2
TGTGCCAGCAGCCAAAGTGCGGGACAGGGGGCGTCTGATACGCAGTATTTT
CASSQSAGQGASDTQYF
>.|TRBJ2-7|TRBD1|TRBV6-4
TGTGCCAGCAGAGGCGGGACAGGGGAGCAGTACTTC
CASRGGTGEQYF
>.|TRBJ2-1|.|TRBV7-2
TGTGCCAGCAGCTTCCTTACCGATCGCGGGCAGTTCTTC
CASSFLTDRGQFF